A selection of T cell receptor beta chains follows, all from one sample in a study of shared clonotypes between healthy human individuals. Repertoires were generated with immunoSEQ multiplex PCR, while TCRdb's copy carries only in-frame clones and drops some. Among 2 million to 2.5 million clones listed, under 95% were seen once. Sample: naive CD4+ T cells from PBMCs. These receptors were collected from a man between 18 and 29 years old in good health. Some clones in this sample may be carry-over from other donors' samples. Each CDR3 is given with its conserved first and last residue. The D gene is left open where the match is weak. Only part of the rows carry a size: once, few, many, or a class if the clone is expanded.

-,TRBV7-3,TRBJ2-3,-,TGTGCCAGCAGCTTCGTAGGGACTTCCCGAGATACGCAGTATTTT,CASSFVGTSRDTQYF
TRBD1,TRBV5-1,TRBJ2-2,-,TGCGCCAGCAGCTTGCCCAAGACAGGGGCTACCGGGGAGCTGTTTTTT,CASSLPKTGATGELFF
TRBD1,TRBV15,TRBJ1-5,-,TGTGCCACCAGCAAGGGCGGGGCAGGGGGAACTCAGCCCCAGCATTTT,CATSKGGAGGTQPQHF
TRBD1,TRBV20-1,TRBJ1-1,-,TGCAGTGTGACAGGGAGCACTGAAGCTTTCTTT,CSVTGSTEAFF
TRBD1,TRBV29-1,TRBJ1-2,-,TGCAGCGTCACCCGGGCAGGGGGATATGGCTACACCTTC,CSVTRAGGYGYTF
-,TRBV6-4,TRBJ2-7,-,TGTGCCAGTCATCCGGGGATTAGCGCCTCCTACGAGCAGTACTTC,CASHPGISASYEQYF
TRBD2,TRBV4-1,TRBJ2-5,-,TGCGCCAGCAGCCTCCTGGGAGGGTCGGGGGAGACCCAGTACTTC,CASSLLGGSGETQYF
TRBD1,TRBV28,TRBJ1-4,-,TGTGCCAGCAGTTTACTCCCGGGACAGGGGAATGAAAAACTGTTTTTT,CASSLLPGQGNEKLFF
TRBD1,TRBV19,TRBJ1-2,-,TGTGCCAGTAGCCCAGGGAGGGGGCATGGCTACACCTTC,CASSPGRGHGYTF
TRBD1,TRBV19,TRBJ1-4,-,TGTGCCAGTAGAAGGGACAGAAATGAAAAACTGTTTTTT,CASRRDRNEKLFF
-,TRBV19,TRBJ2-1,-,TGTGCCAGTAGTTCCCGTGGAGCTAGATATTACAATGAGCAGTTCTTC,CASSSRGARYYNEQFF
TRBD2,TRBV7-6,TRBJ2-5,-,TGTGCCAGCAGCTCGCCGGGACTAGCGGAAGAGTACCAAGAGACCCAGTACTTC,CASSSPGLAEEYQETQYF
-,TRBV27,TRBJ2-1,-,TGTGCCAGCAGTTTATCAGGGGCCCCCTACAATGAGCAGTTCTTC,CASSLSGAPYNEQFF
-,TRBV27,TRBJ2-1,-,TGTGCCAGCAGTTTATCGAGAGCGGCACAGTACAATGAGCAGTTCTTC,CASSLSRAAQYNEQFF
-,TRBV6-6,TRBJ2-7,-,TGTGCCAGCAGTATAAGCAGGGGAAGGGGCGAGCAGTACTTC,CASSISRGRGEQYF
TRBD2,TRBV7-3,TRBJ2-1,-,TGTGCCAGCAGCTTAAGTAGCGGGACATACAATGAGCAGTTCTTC,CASSLSSGTYNEQFF
-,TRBV28,TRBJ1-3,-,TGTGCCAGCAGTTTATCGAGTAATCGAGGAAACACCATATATTTT,CASSLSSNRGNTIYF
TRBD1,TRBV11-2,TRBJ2-5,-,TGTGCCAGCAGCTTTGGGACAGGGGGCTACCAAGAGACCCAGTACTTC,CASSFGTGGYQETQYF
TRBD2,TRBV29-1,TRBJ2-3,-,TGCAGCGTTGAAGATACTAGCGGCACAGATACGCAGTATTTT,CSVEDTSGTDTQYF
-,TRBV6-1,TRBJ2-5,-,TGTGCCAGCAGTGAACGGCTCAGGGAGACCCAGTACTTC,CASSERLRETQYF
-,TRBV5-1,TRBJ2-7,-,TGCGCCAGCAGCTTGGTAGGTTTAGACGGTACCTACGAGCAGTACTTC,CASSLVGLDGTYEQYF
-,TRBV11-1,TRBJ1-1,-,TGTGCCAGCAGCCCAGCCGGGACACCGAACACTGAAGCTTTCTTT,CASSPAGTPNTEAFF
TRBD2,TRBV5-1,TRBJ2-1,-,TGCGCCAGCAGCTTGGTGGTACTAGCGGGAGCCAATGAGCAGTTCTTC,CASSLVVLAGANEQFF
TRBD2,TRBV7-9,TRBJ2-7,-,TGTGCCAGCAGCTCGTGGGGGAGGGCCAACGAGCAGTACTTC,CASSSWGRANEQYF
-,TRBV5-1,TRBJ2-1,-,TGCGCCAGCAGCTTGAGGGCGGCATACAATGAGCAGTTCTTC,CASSLRAAYNEQFF
-,TRBV9,TRBJ1-1,-,TGTGCCAGCAGCCCCCCCGGCATTTCAACACTAAACACTGAAGCTTTCTTT,CASSPPGISTLNTEAFF
TRBD2,TRBV11-2,TRBJ2-5,few,TGTGCCAGCAGCTTCAGGTCTAGCGGGAGGCGGGAGACCCAGTACTTC,CASSFRSSGRRETQYF
-,TRBV9,TRBJ2-3,once,TGTGCCAGCAGCTCGGTCGGGCTTAGCACAGATACGCAGTATTTT,CASSSVGLSTDTQYF
TRBD1,TRBV6-5,TRBJ2-7,-,TGTGCCAGCAGTTACGGAGGGGGGACAGGGGGCTACGAGCAGTACTTC,CASSYGGGTGGYEQYF
-,TRBV5-1,TRBJ2-3,-,TGCGCCAGCACCTTACAGGGCACAGATACGCAGTATTTT,CASTLQGTDTQYF
-,TRBV29-1,TRBJ2-1,-,TGCAGCGTACGTTCAGGGTTCTCCTACAATGAGCAGTTCTTC,CSVRSGFSYNEQFF
-,TRBV28,TRBJ1-5,-,TGTGCCAGCAGTCCGACAATGGTGGGCAATCAGCCCCAGCATTTT,CASSPTMVGNQPQHF
-,TRBV21-1,TRBJ2-1,-,TGTGCCAGCAGTCCTCGCCCCCACGTACGGGACCAGGAGGGAAATGAGCAGTTCTTC,CASSPRPHVRDQEGNEQFF
-,TRBV11-1,TRBJ2-2,-,TGTGCCAGCAGGGGGGCCGGGGAGCTGTTTTTT,CASRGAGELFF
TRBD2,TRBV18,TRBJ2-1,-,TGTGCCAGCTCCAACCAGGGAGGGAATGAGCAGTTCTTC,CASSNQGGNEQFF
-,TRBV6-5,TRBJ1-2,-,TGTGCCAGCAGTTCCTCCCCTCGGGGGGGGGCAAACACCTTC,CASSSSPRGGANTF
TRBD2,TRBV28,TRBJ2-1,once,TGTGCCAGCAGTGCGACTAGCGGTTTTGAGCAGTTCTTC,CASSATSGFEQFF
-,TRBV6-5,TRBJ1-2,-,TGTGCCAGCAGCCAACAGGGATTCGCGGGCTACACCTTC,CASSQQGFAGYTF
TRBD1,TRBV5-1,TRBJ1-4,-,TGCGCCAGCAGCTTTGGGGGACAGGGGGGCCGTGAAAAACTGTTTTTT,CASSFGGQGGREKLFF
-,TRBV4-1,TRBJ2-7,-,TGCGCCAGCAGCGGGCGGGACAACTACGAGCAGTACTTC,CASSGRDNYEQYF
TRBD2,TRBV6-5,TRBJ2-2,-,TGTGCCACCCGCAGACTAGCGCTGAACACCGGGGAGCTGTTTTTT,CATRRLALNTGELFF
-,TRBV5-8,TRBJ1-3,once,TGTGCCAGCAGCTTGGAAAGAGGGAACACCATATATTTT,CASSLERGNTIYF
TRBD1,TRBV30,TRBJ1-5,few,TGTGCCTGGGGACAGGGCAATCAGCCCCAGCATTTT,CAWGQGNQPQHF
TRBD2,TRBV19,TRBJ2-3,-,TGTGCCAGTAGTACCCTCGGGGCTAGCGGGAGGGCCCTAGATACGCAGTATTTT,CASSTLGASGRALDTQYF
-,TRBV6-6,TRBJ1-1,-,TGTGCCAGCAGTAGAGAGGTAGAAGCTTTCTTT,CASSREVEAFF
-,TRBV11-3,TRBJ1-1,-,TGTGCCAGCAGCTTATCCCATCGGTCAGGGACCACTGAAGCTTTCTTT,CASSLSHRSGTTEAFF
-,TRBV7-8,TRBJ1-5,-,TGTGCCAGCAGCCTCGGGCGCTTCAATCAGCCCCAGCATTTT,CASSLGRFNQPQHF